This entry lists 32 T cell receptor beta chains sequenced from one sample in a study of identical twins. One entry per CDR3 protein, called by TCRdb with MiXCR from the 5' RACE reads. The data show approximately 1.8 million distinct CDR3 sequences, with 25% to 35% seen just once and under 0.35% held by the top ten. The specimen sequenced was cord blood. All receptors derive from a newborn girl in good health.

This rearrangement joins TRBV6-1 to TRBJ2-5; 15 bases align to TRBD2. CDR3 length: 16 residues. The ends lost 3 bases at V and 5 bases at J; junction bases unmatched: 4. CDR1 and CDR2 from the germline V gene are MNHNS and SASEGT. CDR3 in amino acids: CASSDTGLAGGETQYF. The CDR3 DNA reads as TGTGCCAGCAGTGATACTGGACTAGCGGGAGGGGAGACCCAGTACTTC.

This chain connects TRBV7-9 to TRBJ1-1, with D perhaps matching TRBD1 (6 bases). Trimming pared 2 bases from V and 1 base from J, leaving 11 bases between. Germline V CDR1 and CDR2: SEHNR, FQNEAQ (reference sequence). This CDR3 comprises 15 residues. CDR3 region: CASSLRQEPNTEAFF. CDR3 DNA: TGTGCCAGCAGCTTACGACAGGAACCGAACACTGAAGCTTTCTTT.

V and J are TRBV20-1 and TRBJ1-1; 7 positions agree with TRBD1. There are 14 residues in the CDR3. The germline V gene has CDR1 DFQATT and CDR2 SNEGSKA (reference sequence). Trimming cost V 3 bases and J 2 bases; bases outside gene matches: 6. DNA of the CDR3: TGCAGTGCTAGGTTGAACAGGGGCAACACTGAAGCTTTCTTT. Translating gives CSARLNRGNTEAFF.

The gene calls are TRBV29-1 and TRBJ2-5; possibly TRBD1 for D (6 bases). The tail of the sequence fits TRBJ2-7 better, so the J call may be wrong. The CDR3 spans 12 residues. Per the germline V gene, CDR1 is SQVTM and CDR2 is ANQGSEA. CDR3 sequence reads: CSVNREGDEQYF. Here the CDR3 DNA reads TGCAGCGTTAACAGGGAAGGGGACGAGCAGTACTTC.

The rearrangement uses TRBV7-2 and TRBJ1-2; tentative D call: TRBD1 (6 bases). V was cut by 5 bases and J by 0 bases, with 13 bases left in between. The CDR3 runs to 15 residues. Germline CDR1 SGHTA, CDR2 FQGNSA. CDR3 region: CASSVRGGPNYGYTF. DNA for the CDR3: TGTGCCAGCAGCGTTAGGGGGGGGCCTAACTATGGCTACACCTTC.

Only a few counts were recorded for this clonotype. CDR3 in DNA: TGTGCCAGCAGCTTCCGGGACAGGGGGCGAGCTTTCTTT. Translating gives CASSFRDRGRAFF. The chain joins TRBV7-9 to TRBJ1-1; 12 bases are shared with TRBD1. The ends lost 3 bases at V and 10 bases at J; junction bases unmatched: 3. Germline loops: CDR1 SEHNR, CDR2 FQNEAQ (reference sequence). This CDR3 has 13 residues.

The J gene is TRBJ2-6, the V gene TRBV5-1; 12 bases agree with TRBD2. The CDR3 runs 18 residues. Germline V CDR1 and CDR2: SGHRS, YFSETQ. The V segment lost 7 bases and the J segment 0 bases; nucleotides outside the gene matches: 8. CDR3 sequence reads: CASGPGTSGFSGANVLTF. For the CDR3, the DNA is TGCGCCAGCGGACCAGGGACTAGCGGGTTCTCTGGGGCCAACGTCCTGACTTTC.

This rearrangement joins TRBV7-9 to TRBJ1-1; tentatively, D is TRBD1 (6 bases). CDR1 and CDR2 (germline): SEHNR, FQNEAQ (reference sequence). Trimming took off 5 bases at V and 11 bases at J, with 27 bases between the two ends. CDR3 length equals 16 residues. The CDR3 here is CASSPTFGDKVFLAFF. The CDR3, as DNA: TGTGCCAGCAGCCCGACTTTTGGGGACAAGGTGTTTCTCGCTTTCTTT.

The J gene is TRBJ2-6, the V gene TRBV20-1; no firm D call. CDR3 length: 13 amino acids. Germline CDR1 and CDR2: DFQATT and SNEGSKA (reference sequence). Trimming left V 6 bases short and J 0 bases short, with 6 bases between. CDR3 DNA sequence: TGCAGTGCGACGGACTCTGGGGCCAACGTCCTGACTTTC. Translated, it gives CSATDSGANVLTF.

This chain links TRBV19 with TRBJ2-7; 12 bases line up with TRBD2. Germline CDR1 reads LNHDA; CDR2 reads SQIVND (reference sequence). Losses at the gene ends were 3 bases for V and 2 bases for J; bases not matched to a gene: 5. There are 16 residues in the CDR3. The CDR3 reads CASSIPGLAGTYEQYF. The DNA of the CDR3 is TGTGCCAGTAGTATCCCAGGACTAGCGGGGACCTACGAGCAGTACTTC.

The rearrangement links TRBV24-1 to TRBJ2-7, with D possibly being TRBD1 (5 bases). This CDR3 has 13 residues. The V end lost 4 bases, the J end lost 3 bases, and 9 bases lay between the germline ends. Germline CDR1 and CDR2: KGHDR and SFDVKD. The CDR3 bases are TGTGCCACCAGTGACAGGGTAGGCTACGAGCAGTACTTC. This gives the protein CATSDRVGYEQYF.

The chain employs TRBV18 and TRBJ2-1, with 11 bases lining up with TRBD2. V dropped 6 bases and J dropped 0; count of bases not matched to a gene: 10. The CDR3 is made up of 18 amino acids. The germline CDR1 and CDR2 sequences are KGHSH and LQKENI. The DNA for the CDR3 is TGTGCCAGCTCCGCGGGACTAGCGGCCCAGAGCTCCTACAATGAGCAGTTCTTC. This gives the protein CASSAGLAAQSSYNEQFF.

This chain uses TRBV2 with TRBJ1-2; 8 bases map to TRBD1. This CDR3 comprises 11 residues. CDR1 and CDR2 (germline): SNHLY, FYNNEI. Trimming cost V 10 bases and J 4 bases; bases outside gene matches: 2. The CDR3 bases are TGTGCCACCGGACAGGGCTATGGCTACACCTTC. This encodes CATGQGYGYTF. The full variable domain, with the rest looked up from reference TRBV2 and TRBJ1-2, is EPEVTQTPSHQVTQMGQEVILRCVPISNHLYFYWYRQILGQKVEFLVSFYNNEISEKSEIFDDQFSVERPDGSNFTLKIRSTKLEDSAMYFCATGQGYGYTFGSGTRLTVV.

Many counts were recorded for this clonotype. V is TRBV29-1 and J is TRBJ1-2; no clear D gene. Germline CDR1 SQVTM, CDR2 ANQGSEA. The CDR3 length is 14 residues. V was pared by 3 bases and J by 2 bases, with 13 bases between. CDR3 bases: TGCAGCGTTGATAGACGGGCGGCGAACTATGGCTACACCTTC. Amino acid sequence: CSVDRRAANYGYTF.

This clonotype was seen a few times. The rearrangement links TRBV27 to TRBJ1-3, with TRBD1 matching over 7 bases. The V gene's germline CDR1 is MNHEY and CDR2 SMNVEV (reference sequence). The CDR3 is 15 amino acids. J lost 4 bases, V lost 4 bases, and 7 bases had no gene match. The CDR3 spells CASSSSTGFGNTIYF. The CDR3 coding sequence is TGTGCCAGCAGTTCATCGACAGGGTTCGGAAACACCATATATTTT.

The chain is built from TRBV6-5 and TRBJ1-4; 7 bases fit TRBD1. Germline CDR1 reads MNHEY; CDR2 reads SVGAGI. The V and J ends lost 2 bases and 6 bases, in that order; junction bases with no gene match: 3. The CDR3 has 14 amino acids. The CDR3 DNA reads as TGTGCCAGCAGTTACGGGACAGCTCATGAAAAACTGTTTTTT. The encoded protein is CASSYGTAHEKLFF.

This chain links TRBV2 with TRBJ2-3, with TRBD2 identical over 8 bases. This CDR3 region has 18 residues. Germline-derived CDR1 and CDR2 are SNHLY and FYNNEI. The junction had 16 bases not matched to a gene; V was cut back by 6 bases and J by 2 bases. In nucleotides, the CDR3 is TGTGCCAGCAGCGGTATCATTAGCGGGGCCTTTAACACAGATACGCAGTATTTT. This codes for CASSGIISGAFNTDTQYF.

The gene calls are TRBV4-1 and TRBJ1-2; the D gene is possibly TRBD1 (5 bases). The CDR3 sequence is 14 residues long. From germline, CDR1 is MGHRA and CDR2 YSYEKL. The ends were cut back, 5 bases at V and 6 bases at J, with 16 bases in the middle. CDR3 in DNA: TGCGCCAGCAGCAACCCGGGACCAACGGATGGCTACACCTTC. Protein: CASSNPGPTDGYTF.

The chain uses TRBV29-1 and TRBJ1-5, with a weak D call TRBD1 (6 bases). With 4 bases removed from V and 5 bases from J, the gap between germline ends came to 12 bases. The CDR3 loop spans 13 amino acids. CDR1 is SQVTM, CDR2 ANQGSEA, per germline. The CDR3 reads CSVVRGEDQPQHF. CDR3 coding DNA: TGCAGCGTTGTCAGGGGAGAGGATCAGCCCCAGCATTTT. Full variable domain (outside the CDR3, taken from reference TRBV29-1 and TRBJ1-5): SAVISQKPSRDICQRGTSLTIQCQVDSQVTMMFWYRQQPGQSLTLIATANQGSEATYESGFVIDKFPISRPNLTFSTLTVSNMSPEDSSIYLCSVVRGEDQPQHFGDGTRLSIL.

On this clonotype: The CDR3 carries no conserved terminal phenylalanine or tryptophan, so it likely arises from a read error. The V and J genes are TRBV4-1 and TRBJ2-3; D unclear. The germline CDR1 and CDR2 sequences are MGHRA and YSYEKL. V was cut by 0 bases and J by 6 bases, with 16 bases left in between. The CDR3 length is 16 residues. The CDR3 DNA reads TGCGCCAGCAGCCAAGATAGTTTAGTCTGGCGGGATACGCAGTATGTT. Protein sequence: CASSQDSLVWRDTQYV.

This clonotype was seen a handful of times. This CDR3 reads CASSHPGQGYYGYTF. The CDR3 nucleotides are TGTGCCAGCAGCCATCCGGGACAGGGGTACTATGGCTACACCTTC. This rearrangement joins TRBV4-2 to TRBJ1-2, with 10 positions matching TRBD1. The V gene's germline CDR1 is LGHNA and CDR2 YNFKEQ. The V gene end was trimmed by 3 bases and the J gene end by 3 bases; junction bases not matched to a gene: 4. The CDR3 sequence is 15 residues long.

The CDR3 loop reads CAISGKGSPLHF. The CDR3 DNA is TGTGCCATCAGTGGTAAGGGATCACCCCTCCACTTT. This chain connects TRBV10-3 to TRBJ1-6; no firm D call. CDR1 is ENHRY, CDR2 SYGVKD, per germline. CDR3 size: 12 residues. Trimming removed 4 bases from V and 10 bases from J, with 8 bases in between.

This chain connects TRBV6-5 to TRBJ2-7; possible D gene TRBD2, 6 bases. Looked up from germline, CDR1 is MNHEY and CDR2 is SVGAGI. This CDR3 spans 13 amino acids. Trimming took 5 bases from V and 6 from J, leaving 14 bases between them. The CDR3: CASSGGLHGEQYF. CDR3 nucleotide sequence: TGTGCCAGCAGTGGAGGGCTCCACGGCGAGCAGTACTTC.

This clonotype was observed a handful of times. CDR3 in amino acids: CASSHTSVRISYEQYF. In DNA form, the CDR3 reads TGTGCCAGCAGTCATACTAGCGTTAGAATCTCCTACGAGCAGTACTTC. This chain connects TRBV12-3 or TRBV12-4 to TRBJ2-7; TRBD2 matches at 7 bases. The CDR3 sequence is 16 residues long. Trimming cost V 5 bases and J 0 bases; bases outside gene matches: 10.

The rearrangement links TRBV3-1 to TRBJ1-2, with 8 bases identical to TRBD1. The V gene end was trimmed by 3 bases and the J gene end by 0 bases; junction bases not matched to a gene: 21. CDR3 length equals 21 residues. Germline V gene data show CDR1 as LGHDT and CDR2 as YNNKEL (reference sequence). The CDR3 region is CASSHFVRDRHLLPTNYGYTF. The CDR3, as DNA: TGTGCCAGCAGCCATTTTGTCCGGGACAGGCACCTTCTACCAACTAACTATGGCTACACCTTC.

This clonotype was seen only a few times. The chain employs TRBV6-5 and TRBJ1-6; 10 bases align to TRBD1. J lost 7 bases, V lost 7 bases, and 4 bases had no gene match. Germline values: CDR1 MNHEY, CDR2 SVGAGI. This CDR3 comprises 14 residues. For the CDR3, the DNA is TGTGCCAGCAAGCCGGGACAGGGGAATTCACCCCTCCACTTT. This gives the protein CASKPGQGNSPLHF.

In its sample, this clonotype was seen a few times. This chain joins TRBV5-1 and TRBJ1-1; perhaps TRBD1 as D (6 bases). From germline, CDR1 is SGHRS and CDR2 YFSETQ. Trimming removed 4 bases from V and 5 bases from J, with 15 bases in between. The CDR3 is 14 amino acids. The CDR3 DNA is TGCGCCAGCAGCCCGGGACATGAGGCGACTGAAGCTTTCTTT. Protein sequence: CASSPGHEATEAFF.

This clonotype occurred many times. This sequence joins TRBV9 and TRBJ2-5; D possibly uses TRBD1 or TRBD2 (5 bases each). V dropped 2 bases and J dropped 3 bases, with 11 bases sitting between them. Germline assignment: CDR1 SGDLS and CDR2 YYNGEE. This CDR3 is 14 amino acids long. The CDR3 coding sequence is TGTGCCAGCAGCGTCTCCGGGGCAGAAGAGACCCAGTACTTC. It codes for CASSVSGAEETQYF.

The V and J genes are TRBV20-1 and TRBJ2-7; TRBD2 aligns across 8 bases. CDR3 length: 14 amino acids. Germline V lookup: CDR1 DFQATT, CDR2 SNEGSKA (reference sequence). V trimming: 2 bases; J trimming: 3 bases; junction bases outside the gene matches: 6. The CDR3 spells CSARIAGWNYEQYF. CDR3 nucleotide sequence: TGCAGTGCTAGAATAGCGGGATGGAACTACGAGCAGTACTTC.

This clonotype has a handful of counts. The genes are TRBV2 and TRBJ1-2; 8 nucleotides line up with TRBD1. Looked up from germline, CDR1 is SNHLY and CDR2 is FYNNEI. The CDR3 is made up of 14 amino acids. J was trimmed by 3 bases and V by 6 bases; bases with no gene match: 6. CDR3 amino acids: CASSADRVDYGYTF. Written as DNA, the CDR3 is TGTGCCAGCAGCGCGGACAGGGTGGACTATGGCTACACCTTC.

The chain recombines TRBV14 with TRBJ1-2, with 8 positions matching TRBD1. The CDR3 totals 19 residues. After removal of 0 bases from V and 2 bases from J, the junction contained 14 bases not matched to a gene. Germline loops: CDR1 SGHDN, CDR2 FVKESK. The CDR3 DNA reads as TGTGCCAGCAGCCAAGATAGGAACAGGGGGTCCCCTACCAACTATGGCTACACCTTC. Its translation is CASSQDRNRGSPTNYGYTF. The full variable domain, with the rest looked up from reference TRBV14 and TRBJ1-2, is EAGVTQFPSHSVIEKGQTVTLRCDPISGHDNLYWYRRVMGKEIKFLLHFVKESKQDESGMPNNRFLAERTGGTYSTLKVQPAELEDSGVYFCASSQDRNRGSPTNYGYTFGSGTRLTVV.

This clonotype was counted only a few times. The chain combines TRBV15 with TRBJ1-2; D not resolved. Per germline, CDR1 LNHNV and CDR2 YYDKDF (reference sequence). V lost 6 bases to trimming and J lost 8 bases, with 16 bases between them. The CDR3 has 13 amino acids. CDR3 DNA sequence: TGTGCCACCAGTACGTGGGGAGAAGACGGCTACACCTTC. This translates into CATSTWGEDGYTF.